The sequence of this T cell receptor beta chain was determined in a study of blood T cell repertoires in COVID-19 (dated by TCRdb to the early 2020s). In terms of the full investigation: Samples covering the acute and convalescent phases of COVID-19 were provided by collaborators in the United States, Italy and Spain. The material from the prospective study consisted of cDNA or gDNA derived from T cells, B-cell-depleted T cells, or PBMCs. The dataset comprised deeply sampled blood TCRbeta repertoires from subjects exposed to, actively infected with, or recovered from COVID-19. A freely available public database, intended as a resource for researchers studying the immune response to SARS-CoV-2, is where the repertoires were released. The samples were drawn from the first 160 participants of the ongoing ImmuneRACE study and from 950 to 1,500 subjects provided by 6 global collaborators. A de-identified subject ID, COVID-19 status, age in years and sex were almost always included in the sample metadata. HLA class I and class II types, where available, came from metadata supplied by the sample provider rather than from assay-based typing.

Whole blood was collected in K2EDTA tubes by collaborating institutions according to the institutions' own protocols. For TCRbeta analysis, collaborators shipped samples as frozen whole blood, isolated PBMCs, or DNA extracted from either of those sample types. Beyond this particular receptor, the publication reports: The quantity of clinical and demographic metadata differed by source and by participant and was supplied without curation.

TCRbeta CDR3 regions were amplified from genomic DNA using the immunoSEQ Assay, a bias-controlled multiplex PCR. The study's own analysis went as follows. The number of nucleated cells in each sample was estimated from the amplification of reference gene primers within the assay. To quantify the absolute abundance of each unique TCRbeta CDR3 rearrangement, sequence reads were collapsed and filtered. Productive Simpson clonality was computed per sample as the square root of Simpson's diversity index over productive rearrangements. Sourced from immuneACCESS, this table was stored by TCRdb with only in-frame sequences that have V and J called. A share of the clones is absent; for the studies checked, an unresolved V gene accounts for under half, and the remainder has no known explanation. D and trimming come from the DNA, and the V and J calls and clone size come from that table. The sample records about 190,000 clones, 70% to 90% of which are singletons. The biggest ten clones account for under 6.5% of the sample.

Points on this clone: What antigen it recognizes has not been identified. Qualities for individual bases were not recorded, and no much larger clone is one base off.

Sequencing was performed on peripheral blood. The clonotype comes from a man in his forties with active or convalescent COVID-19.

The encoded CDR3 is CASSPTLAEAYEQYF. The DNA sequence is given as TGCGCCAGCAGCCCAACACTAGCGGAGGCCTACGAGCAGTACTTC. The V and J segments used are TRBV5-1 and TRBJ2-7; TRBD2 aligns with 8 central bases. The CDR3 measures 15 amino acids from cysteine to phenylalanine. Of all the DNA, just the CDR3 is kept, 45 bases in frame from base 1. From a lookup of the germline V gene, CDR1 and CDR2 are SGHRS and YFSETQ. V is trimmed back by 4 bases and J by 2 bases, and the junction contains 8 bases that no gene match accounts for.